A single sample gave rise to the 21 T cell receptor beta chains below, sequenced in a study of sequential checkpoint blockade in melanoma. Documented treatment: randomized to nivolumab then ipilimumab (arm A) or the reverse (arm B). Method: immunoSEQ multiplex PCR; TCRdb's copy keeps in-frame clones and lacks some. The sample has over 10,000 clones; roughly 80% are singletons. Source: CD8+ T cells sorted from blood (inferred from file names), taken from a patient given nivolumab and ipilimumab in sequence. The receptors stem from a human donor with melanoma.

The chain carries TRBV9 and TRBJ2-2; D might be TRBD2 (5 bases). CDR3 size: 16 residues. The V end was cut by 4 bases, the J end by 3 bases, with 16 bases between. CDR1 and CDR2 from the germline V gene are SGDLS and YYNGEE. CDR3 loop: CASSHPSGSDTGELFF. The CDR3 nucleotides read TGTGCCAGCAGCCACCCCTCGGGATCGGACACCGGGGAGCTGTTTTTT.

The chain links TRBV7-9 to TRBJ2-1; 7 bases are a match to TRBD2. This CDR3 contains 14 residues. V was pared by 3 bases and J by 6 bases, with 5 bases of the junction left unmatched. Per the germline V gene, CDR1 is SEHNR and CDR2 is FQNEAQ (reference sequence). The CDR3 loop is CASSLGLRINEQFF. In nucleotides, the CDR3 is TGTGCCAGCAGCTTGGGACTAAGGATCAATGAGCAGTTCTTC. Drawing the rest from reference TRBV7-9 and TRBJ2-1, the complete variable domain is DTGVSQNPRHKITKRGQNVTFRCDPISEHNRLYWYRQTLGQGPEFLTYFQNEAQLEKSRLLSDRFSAERPKGSFSTLEIQRTEQGDSAMYLCASSLGLRINEQFFGPGTRLTVL.

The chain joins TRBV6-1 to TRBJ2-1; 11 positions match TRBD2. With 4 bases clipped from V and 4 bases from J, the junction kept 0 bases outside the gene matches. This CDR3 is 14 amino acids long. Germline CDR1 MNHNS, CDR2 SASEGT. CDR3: CASSVAGGYNEQFF. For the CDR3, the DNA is TGTGCCAGCAGTGTAGCGGGAGGGTACAATGAGCAGTTCTTC.

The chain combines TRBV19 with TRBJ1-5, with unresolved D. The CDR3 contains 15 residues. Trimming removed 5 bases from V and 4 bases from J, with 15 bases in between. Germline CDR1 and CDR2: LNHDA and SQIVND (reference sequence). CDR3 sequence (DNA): TGTGCCAGTAGTCGTGCCCGACAATTTAATCAGCCCCAGCATTTT. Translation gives CASSRARQFNQPQHF.

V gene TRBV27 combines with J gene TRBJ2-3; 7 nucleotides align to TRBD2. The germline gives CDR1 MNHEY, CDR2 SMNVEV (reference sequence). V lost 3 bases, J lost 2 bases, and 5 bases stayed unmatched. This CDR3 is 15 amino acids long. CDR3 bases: TGTGCCAGCAGTTTCTCCGGGAGGCCCACAGATACGCAGTATTTT. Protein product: CASSFSGRPTDTQYF.

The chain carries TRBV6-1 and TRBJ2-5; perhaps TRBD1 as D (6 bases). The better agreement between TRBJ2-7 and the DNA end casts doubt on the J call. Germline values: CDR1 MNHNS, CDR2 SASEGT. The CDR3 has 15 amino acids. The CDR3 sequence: CASIPAGGRGYEQYF. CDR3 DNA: TGTGCCAGCATACCCGCTGGCGGCAGGGGCTACGAGCAGTACTTC.

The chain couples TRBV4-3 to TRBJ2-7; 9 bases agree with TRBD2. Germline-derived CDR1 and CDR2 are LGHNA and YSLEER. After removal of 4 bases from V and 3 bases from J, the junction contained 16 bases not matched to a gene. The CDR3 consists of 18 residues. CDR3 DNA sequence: TGCGCCAGCAGCCCAGGGGCGGGAGGGCCTTTTACGTACTACGAGCAGTACTTC. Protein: CASSPGAGGPFTYYEQYF.

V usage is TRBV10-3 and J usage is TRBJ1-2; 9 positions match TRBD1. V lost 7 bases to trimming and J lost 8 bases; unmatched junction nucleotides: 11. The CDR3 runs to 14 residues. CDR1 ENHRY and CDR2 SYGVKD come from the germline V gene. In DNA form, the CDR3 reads TGTGCCATCAAACTGACAGGGGGAAGTCAGGGCTACACCTTC. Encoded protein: CAIKLTGGSQGYTF.

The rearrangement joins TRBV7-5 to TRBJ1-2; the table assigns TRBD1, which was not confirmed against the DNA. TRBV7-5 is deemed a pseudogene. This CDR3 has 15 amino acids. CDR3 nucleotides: TGTGCCAGAAGCTCCCGCCAGGGGCACCTCTATGGCTACACCTTC. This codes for CARSSRQGHLYGYTF.

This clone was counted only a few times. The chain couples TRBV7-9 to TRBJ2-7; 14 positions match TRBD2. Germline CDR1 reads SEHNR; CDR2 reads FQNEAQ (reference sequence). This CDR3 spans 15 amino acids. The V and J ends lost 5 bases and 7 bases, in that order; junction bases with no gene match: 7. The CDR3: CASSPGLAGGTEQYF. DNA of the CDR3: TGTGCCAGCAGCCCCGGACTAGCGGGAGGTACTGAGCAGTACTTC.

The CDR3 DNA follows: TGTGCCAGCAGCTTAGCTCTATTCAGGGGGCCTCAAGAGACCCAGTACTTC. Encoded protein: CASSLALFRGPQETQYF. V is TRBV7-9 and J is TRBJ2-5, with 8 bases aligning to TRBD1. The germline CDR1 and CDR2 sequences are SEHNR and FQNEAQ (reference sequence). The J segment lost 2 bases and the V segment lost 0 bases, leaving 8 bases of the junction unmatched. The CDR3 runs to 17 residues. Full variable domain (remainder filled in from reference TRBV7-9 and TRBJ2-5): DTGVSQNPRHKITKRGQNVTFRCDPISEHNRLYWYRQTLGQGPEFLTYFQNEAQLEKSRLLSDRFSAERPKGSFSTLEIQRTEQGDSAMYLCASSLALFRGPQETQYFGPGTRLLVL.

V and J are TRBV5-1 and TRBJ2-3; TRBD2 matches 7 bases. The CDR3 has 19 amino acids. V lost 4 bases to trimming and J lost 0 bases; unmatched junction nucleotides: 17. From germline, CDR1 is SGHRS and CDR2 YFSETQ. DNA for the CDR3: TGCGCCAGCAGCCCCATCGACGGGAGGAACTTCCAAAGCACAGATACGCAGTATTTT. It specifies CASSPIDGRNFQSTDTQYF.

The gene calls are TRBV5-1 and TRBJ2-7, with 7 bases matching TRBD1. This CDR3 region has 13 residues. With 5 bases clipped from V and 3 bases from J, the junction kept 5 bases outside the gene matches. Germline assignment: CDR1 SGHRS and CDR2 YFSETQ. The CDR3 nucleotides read TGCGCCAGCAGGGGGACAGACGACTACGAGCAGTACTTC. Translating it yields CASRGTDDYEQYF.

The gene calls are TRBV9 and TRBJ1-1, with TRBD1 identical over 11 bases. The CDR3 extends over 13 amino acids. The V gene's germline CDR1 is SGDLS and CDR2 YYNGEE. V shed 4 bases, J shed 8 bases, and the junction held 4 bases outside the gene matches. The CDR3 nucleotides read TGTGCCAGCAGCCCCCGGGACAGGGGGGAAGCTTTCTTT. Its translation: CASSPRDRGEAFF.

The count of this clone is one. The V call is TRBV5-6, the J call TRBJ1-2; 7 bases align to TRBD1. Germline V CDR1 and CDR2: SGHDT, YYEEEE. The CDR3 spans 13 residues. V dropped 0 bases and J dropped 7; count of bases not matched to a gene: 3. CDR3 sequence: CASSLGQGIGYTF. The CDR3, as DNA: TGTGCCAGCAGCTTGGGACAGGGAATTGGCTACACCTTC. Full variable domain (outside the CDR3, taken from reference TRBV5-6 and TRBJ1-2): DAGVTQSPTHLIKTRGQQVTLRCSPKSGHDTVSWYQQALGQGPQFIFQYYEEEERQRGNFPDRFSGHQFPNYSSELNVNALLLGDSALYLCASSLGQGIGYTFGSGTRLTVV.

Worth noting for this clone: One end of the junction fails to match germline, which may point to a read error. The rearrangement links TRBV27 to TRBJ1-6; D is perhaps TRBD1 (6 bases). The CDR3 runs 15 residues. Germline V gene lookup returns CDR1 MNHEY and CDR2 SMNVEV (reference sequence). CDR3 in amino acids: CASSLTGHSNSPLHF. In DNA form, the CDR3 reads TGTGCCAGCAGTCTGACGGGACACTCAAATTCGCCCCTCCACTTT.

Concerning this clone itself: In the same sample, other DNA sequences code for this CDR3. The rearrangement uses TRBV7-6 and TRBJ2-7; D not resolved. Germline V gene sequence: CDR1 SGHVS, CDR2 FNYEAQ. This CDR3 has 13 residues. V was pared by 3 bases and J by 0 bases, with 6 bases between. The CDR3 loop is CASSFAGSYEQYF. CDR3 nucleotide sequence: TGTGCCAGCAGCTTTGCCGGCTCCTACGAGCAGTACTTC.

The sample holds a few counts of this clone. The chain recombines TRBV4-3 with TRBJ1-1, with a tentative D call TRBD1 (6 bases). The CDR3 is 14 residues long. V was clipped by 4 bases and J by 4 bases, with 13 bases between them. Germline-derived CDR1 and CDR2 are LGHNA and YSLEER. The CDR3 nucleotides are TGCGCCAGCAGCCCACGCGTGGGGGCCACTGAAGCTTTCTTT. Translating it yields CASSPRVGATEAFF.

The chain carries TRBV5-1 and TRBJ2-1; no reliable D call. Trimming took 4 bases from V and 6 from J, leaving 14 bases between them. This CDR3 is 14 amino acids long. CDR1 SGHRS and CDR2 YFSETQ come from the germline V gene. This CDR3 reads CASSPLITGNEQFF. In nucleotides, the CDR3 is TGCGCCAGCAGCCCACTGATTACTGGCAATGAGCAGTTCTTC.

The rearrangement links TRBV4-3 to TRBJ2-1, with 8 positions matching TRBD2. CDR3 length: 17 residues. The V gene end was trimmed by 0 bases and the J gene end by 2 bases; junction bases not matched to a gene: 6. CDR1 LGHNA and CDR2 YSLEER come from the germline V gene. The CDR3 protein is CASSQEWYGRAYNEQFF. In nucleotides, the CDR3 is TGCGCCAGCAGCCAAGAGTGGTACGGGAGGGCCTACAATGAGCAGTTCTTC.

CDR3 loop: CASSPVDSDGRYGYTF. DNA for the CDR3: TGTGCCAGCAGCCCCGTGGACTCGGACGGGAGGTACGGCTACACCTTC. This chain connects TRBV27 to TRBJ1-2; D is unresolved. The ends were cut back, 6 bases at V and 8 bases at J, with 25 bases in the middle. CDR1 is MNHEY and CDR2 is SMNVEV in the germline V gene (reference sequence). The CDR3 has 16 residues.